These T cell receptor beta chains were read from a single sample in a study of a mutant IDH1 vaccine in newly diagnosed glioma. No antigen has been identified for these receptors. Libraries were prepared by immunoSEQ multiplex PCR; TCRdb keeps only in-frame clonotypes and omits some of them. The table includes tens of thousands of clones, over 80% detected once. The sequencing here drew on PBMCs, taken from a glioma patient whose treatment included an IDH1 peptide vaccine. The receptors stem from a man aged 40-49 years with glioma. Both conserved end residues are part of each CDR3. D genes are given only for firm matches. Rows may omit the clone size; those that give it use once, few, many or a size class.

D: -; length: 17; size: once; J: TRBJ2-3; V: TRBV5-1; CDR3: CASSLAGDPGYTDTQYF; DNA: TGCGCCAGCAGCTTGGCCGGGGATCCGGGCTACACAGATACGCAGTATTTT
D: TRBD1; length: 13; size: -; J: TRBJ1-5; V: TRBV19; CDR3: CASNPGGYQPQHF; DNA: TGTGCCAGTAATCCAGGGGGTTATCAGCCCCAGCATTTT
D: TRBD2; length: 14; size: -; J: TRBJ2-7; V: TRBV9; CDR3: CASSGGLVTYEQYF; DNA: TGTGCCAGCAGCGGGGGACTAGTTACCTACGAGCAGTACTTC
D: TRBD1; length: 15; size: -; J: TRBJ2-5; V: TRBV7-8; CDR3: CASSSWTGSRGTQYF; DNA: TGTGCCAGCAGCTCCTGGACAGGCTCTCGGGGGACCCAGTACTTC
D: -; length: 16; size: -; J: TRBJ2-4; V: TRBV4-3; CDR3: CASSHQTDIAKNIQYF; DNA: TGCGCCAGCAGCCACCAAACCGATATAGCCAAAAACATTCAGTACTTC
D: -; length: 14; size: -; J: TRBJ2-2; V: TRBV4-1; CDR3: CASSQVRLTGELFF; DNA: TGCGCCAGCAGCCAAGTCCGTCTCACCGGGGAGCTGTTTTTT
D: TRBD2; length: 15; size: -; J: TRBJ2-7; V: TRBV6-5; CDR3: CASSSASGRLNEQYF; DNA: TGTGCCAGCAGTTCAGCTAGCGGGAGGTTAAACGAGCAGTACTTC
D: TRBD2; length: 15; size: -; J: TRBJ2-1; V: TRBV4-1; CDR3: CASSLGLSTWSEQFF; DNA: TGCGCCAGCAGCCTGGGACTATCAACGTGGAGTGAGCAGTTCTTC
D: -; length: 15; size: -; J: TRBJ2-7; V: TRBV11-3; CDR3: CASSLGFASSYEQYF; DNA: TGTGCCAGCAGCTTAGGTTTTGCGTCCTCCTACGAGCAGTACTTC
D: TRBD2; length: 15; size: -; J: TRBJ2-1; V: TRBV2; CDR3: CASRGGLAGVNEQFF; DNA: TGTGCCAGCAGAGGAGGACTAGCGGGAGTGAATGAGCAGTTCTTC
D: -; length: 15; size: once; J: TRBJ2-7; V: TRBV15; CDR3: CATSRESASFYEQYF; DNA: TGTGCCACCAGCAGAGAGTCGGCATCTTTCTACGAGCAGTACTTC
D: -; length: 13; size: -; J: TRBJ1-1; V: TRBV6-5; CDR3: CASSYRGNTEAFF; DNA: TGTGCCAGCAGTTACAGAGGGAACACTGAAGCTTTCTTT
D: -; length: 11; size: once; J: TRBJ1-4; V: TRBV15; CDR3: CAALVDGKLFF; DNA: TGTGCCGCCTTGGTGGATGGAAAACTGTTTTTT
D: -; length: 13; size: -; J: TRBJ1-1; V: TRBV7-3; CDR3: CASSPQGNTEAFF; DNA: TGTGCCAGCAGCCCACAGGGGAACACTGAAGCTTTCTTT
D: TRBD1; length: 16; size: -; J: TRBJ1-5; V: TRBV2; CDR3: CASSVQGAASNQPQHF; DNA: TGTGCCAGCAGTGTTCAGGGGGCGGCTAGCAATCAGCCCCAGCATTTT
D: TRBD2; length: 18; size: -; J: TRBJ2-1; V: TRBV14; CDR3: CASSQDTSGSRAYNEQFF; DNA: TGTGCCAGCAGCCAAGATACTAGCGGGAGTAGGGCTTACAATGAGCAGTTCTTC
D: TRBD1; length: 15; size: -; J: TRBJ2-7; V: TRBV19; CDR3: CASSFGTGSSYEQYF; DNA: TGTGCCAGTAGTTTTGGGACAGGTTCCTCCTACGAGCAGTACTTC
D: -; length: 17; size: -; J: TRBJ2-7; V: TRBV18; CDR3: CASSRSAGVSSAYEQYF; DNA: TGTGCCAGCTCACGCTCTGCAGGGGTTTCTAGCGCCTACGAGCAGTACTTC
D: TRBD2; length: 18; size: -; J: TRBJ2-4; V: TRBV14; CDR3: CASSPGGLAGYGKNIQYF; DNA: TGTGCCAGCAGTCCCGGAGGACTAGCGGGATATGGCAAAAACATTCAGTACTTC
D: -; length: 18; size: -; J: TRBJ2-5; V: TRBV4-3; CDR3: CASSQVLGDRTRGETQYF; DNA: TGCGCCAGCAGCCAAGTATTGGGGGATCGGACCCGAGGGGAGACCCAGTACTTC
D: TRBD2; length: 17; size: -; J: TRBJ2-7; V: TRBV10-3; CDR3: CAISESLAGPKSYEQYF; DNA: TGTGCCATCAGTGAGTCTCTAGCGGGACCCAAATCCTACGAGCAGTACTTC
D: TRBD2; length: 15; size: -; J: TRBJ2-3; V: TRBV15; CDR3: CATSKVAGGTDTQYF; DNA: TGTGCCACCAGCAAAGTAGCGGGGGGCACAGATACGCAGTATTTT
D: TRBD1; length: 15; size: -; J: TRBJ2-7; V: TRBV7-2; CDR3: CASSLGGTGGNEQYF; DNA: TGTGCCAGCAGCTTAGGCGGGACAGGGGGCAACGAGCAGTACTTC
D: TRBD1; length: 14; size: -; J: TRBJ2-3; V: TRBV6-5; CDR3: CASSRGQATDTQYF; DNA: TGTGCCAGCAGCAGGGGACAGGCCACAGATACGCAGTATTTT
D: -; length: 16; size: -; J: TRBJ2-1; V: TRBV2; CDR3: CASSLDPTRGYNEQFF; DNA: TGTGCCAGCAGTCTTGACCCGACCCGGGGGTACAATGAGCAGTTCTTC
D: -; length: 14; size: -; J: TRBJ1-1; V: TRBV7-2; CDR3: CASRGQGFVTEAFF; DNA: TGTGCCAGCAGGGGGCAGGGGTTCGTCACTGAAGCTTTCTTT
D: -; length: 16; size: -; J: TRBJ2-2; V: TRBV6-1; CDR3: CASSGGARRPLGELFF; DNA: TGTGCCAGCAGTGGGGGGGCCAGGCGGCCCCTCGGGGAGCTGTTTTTT
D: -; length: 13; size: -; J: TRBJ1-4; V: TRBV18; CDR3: CASSPSGDEKLFF; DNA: TGTGCCAGCTCACCGTCGGGGGACGAAAAACTGTTTTTT
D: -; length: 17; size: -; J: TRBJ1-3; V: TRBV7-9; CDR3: CASSSLGGPYSGNTIYF; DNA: TGTGCCAGCAGCTCCCTAGGGGGGCCCTACTCTGGAAACACCATATATTTT
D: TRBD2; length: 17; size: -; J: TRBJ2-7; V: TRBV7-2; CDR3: CASSYSPPSGRAYEQYF; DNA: TGTGCCAGCAGCTACAGCCCCCCTAGCGGGAGGGCCTACGAGCAGTACTTC
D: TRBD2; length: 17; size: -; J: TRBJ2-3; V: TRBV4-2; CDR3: CASSQDRISGSADTQYF; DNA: TGTGCCAGCAGCCAAGATCGGATTAGCGGGAGCGCAGATACGCAGTATTTT
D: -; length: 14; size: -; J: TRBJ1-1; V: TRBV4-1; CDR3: CASSRGPLNTEAFF; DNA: TGCGCCAGCAGCCGGGGACCCTTGAACACTGAAGCTTTCTTT
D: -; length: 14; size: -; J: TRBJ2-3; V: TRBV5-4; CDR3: CASSLGLTSDTQYF; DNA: TGTGCCAGCAGCTTGGGTTTGACATCAGATACGCAGTATTTT
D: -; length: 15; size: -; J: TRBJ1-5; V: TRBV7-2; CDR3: CASSLDLGGRQPQHF; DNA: TGTGCCAGCAGCTTAGATTTGGGGGGACGGCAGCCCCAGCATTTT
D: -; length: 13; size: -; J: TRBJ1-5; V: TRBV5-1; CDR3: CASSLRTDQPQHF; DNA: TGCGCCAGCAGCCTACGGACGGATCAGCCCCAGCATTTT
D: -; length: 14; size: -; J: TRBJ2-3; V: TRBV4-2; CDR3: CASSQGRGVDTQYF; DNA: TGTGCCAGCAGCCAGGGCAGGGGGGTAGATACGCAGTATTTT
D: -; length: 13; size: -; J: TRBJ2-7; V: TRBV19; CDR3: CASSRQETYEQYF; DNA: TGTGCCAGTAGCAGACAGGAGACCTACGAGCAGTACTTC
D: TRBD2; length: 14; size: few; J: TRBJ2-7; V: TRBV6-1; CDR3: CASSEGGTQYEQYF; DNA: TGTGCCAGCAGTGAGGGAGGGACCCAATACGAGCAGTACTTC
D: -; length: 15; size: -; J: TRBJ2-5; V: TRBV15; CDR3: CATSRDQLSKGTQYF; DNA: TGTGCCACCAGCAGAGATCAGCTATCGAAGGGGACCCAGTACTTC
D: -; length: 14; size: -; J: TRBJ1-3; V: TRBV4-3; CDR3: CASSQGTAGNTIYF; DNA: TGCGCCAGCAGCCAAGGGACAGCTGGAAACACCATATATTTT
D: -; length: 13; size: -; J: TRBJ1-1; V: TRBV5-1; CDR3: CASSRREGTEAFF; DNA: TGCGCCAGCAGCCGGCGGGAAGGCACTGAAGCTTTCTTT
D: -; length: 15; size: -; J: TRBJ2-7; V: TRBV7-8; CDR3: CASSSNLGGKYEQYF; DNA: TGTGCCAGCAGCTCGAACCTTGGGGGAAAATACGAGCAGTACTTC
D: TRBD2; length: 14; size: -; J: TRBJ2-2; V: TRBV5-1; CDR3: CASSPGLVTGELFF; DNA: TGCGCCAGCAGTCCGGGACTAGTGACCGGGGAGCTGTTTTTT
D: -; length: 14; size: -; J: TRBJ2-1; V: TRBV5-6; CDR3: CASSYDSSYNEQFF; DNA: TGTGCCAGCAGCTACGACTCGTCCTACAATGAGCAGTTCTTC
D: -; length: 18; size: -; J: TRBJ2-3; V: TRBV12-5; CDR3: CASGLVPDGWVSTDTQYF; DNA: TGTGCTAGTGGTTTGGTACCGGACGGGTGGGTCAGCACAGATACGCAGTATTTT